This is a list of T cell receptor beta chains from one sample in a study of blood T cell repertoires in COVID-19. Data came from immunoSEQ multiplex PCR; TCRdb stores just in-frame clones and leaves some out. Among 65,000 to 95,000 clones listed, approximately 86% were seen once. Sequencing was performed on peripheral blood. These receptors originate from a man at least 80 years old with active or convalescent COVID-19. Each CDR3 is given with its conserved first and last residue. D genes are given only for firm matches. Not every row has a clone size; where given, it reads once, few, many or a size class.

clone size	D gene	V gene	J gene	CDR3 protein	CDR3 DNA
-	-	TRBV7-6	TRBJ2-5	CASSAAQSNRVGLEETQYF	TGTGCCAGCAGCGCCGCCCAAAGCAACAGGGTAGGTCTGGAGGAGACCCAGTACTTC
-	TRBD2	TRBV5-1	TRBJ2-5	CASSLAGGAGETQYF	TGCGCCAGCAGCTTGGCCGGGGGGGCCGGGGAGACCCAGTACTTC
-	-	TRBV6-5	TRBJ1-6	CASSYQVGPFSPLHF	TGTGCCAGCAGTTACCAGGTCGGCCCCTTTTCACCCCTCCACTTT
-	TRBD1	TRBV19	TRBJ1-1	CASMTGTGGLEAFF	TGTGCCAGTATGACCGGGACAGGGGGTTTAGAAGCTTTCTTT
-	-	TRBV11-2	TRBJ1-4	CASSLVRVATNEKLFF	TGTGCCAGCAGCTTAGTCCGTGTAGCAACTAATGAAAAACTGTTTTTT
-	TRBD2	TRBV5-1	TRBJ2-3	CASSLPGGSTDTQYF	TGCGCCAGCAGCTTGCCGGGAGGGAGCACAGATACGCAGTATTTT
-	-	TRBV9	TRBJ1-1	CASSVELRNTEAFF	TGTGCCAGCAGCGTAGAACTGAGGAACACTGAAGCTTTCTTT
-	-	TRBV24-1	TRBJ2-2	CATSDLGSAGRSGELFF	TGTGCCACCAGTGATTTGGGATCGGCAGGGCGTAGCGGGGAGCTGTTTTTT
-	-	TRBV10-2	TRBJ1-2	CASGTYTTDGYTF	TGCGCCAGCGGCACATACACTACCGATGGCTACACCTTC
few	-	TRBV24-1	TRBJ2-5	CATSDSLAEETQYF	TGTGCCACCAGTGATTCCCTGGCAGAAGAGACCCAGTACTTC
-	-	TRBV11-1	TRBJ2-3	CASSFSRGVDTQYF	TGTGCCAGCAGCTTTTCCAGGGGAGTAGATACGCAGTATTTT
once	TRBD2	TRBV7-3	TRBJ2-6	CASSPYWGGVSGANVLTF	TGTGCCAGCAGCCCCTACTGGGGGGGTGTCTCTGGGGCCAACGTCCTGACTTTC
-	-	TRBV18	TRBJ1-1	CASSPGATEAFF	TGTGCCAGCTCACCGGGGGCCACTGAAGCTTTCTTT